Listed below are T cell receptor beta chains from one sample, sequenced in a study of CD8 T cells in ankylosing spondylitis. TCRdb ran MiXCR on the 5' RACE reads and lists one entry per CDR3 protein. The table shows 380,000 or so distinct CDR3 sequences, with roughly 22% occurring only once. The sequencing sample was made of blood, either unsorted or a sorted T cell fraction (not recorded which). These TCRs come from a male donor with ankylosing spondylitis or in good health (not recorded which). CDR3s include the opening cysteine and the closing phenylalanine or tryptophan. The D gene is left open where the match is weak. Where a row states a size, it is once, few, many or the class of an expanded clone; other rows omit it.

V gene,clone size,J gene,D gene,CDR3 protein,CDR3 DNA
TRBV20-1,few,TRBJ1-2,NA,CSASRTGIYGYTF,TGCAGTGCTAGTCGGACCGGGATCTATGGCTACACCTTC
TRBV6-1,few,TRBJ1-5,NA,CASEGEYSNQPQHF,TGTGCCAGCGAAGGGGAATATAGCAATCAGCCCCAGCATTTT
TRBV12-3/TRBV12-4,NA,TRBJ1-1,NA,CASSFGIEENTEAFF,TGTGCCAGCAGTTTCGGTATAGAGGAGAACACTGAAGCTTTCTTT
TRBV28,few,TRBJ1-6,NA,CASSFGTPLGYSPLHF,TGTGCCAGCAGTTTTGGGACCCCCCTTGGCTATTCACCCCTCCACTTT
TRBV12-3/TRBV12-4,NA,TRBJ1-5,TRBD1,CASSWDSNLPGNQPQHF,TGTGCCAGCAGTTGGGACAGTAACCTCCCCGGCAATCAGCCCCAGCATTTT
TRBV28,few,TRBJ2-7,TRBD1,CASSLAAIGTGPYEQYF,TGTGCCAGCAGTTTAGCCGCCATTGGGACAGGGCCCTACGAGCAGTACTTC
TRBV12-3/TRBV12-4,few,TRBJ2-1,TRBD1,CASSSPGTGGNEQFF,TGTGCCAGCAGTTCTCCCGGGACAGGGGGCAATGAGCAGTTCTTC
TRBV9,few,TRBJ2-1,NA,CASSRRSEGIANEQFF,TGTGCCAGCAGCCGCAGGTCTGAGGGAATTGCGAATGAGCAGTTCTTC
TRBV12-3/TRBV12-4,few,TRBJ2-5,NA,CASSLWGIQETQYF,TGTGCCAGCAGTTTGTGGGGGATCCAAGAGACCCAGTACTTC
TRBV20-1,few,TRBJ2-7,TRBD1,CSARVGTGFNTYEQYF,TGCAGTGCTAGAGTCGGGACAGGGTTTAATACCTACGAGCAGTACTTC
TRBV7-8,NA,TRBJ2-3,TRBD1,CASSLDRGFTDTQYF,TGTGCCAGCAGCCTCGACAGGGGATTCACAGATACGCAGTATTTT
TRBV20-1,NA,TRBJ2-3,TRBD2,CSAIPLSGGDTDTQYF,TGCAGTGCTATCCCCCTTAGCGGGGGGGACACAGATACGCAGTATTTT